The clone carrying this T cell receptor (beta chain) has only a few counts. What it binds is not known. The CDR3 consists of 10 residues. V was trimmed by 8 bases and J by 7 bases, leaving 9 bases between them. Per germline, CDR1 DFQATT and CDR2 SNEGSKA (reference sequence). This record comes from a study of T cells in narcolepsy. Study-wide results and limits: HCRT-specific and TRIB2-specific autoreactive clonotypes appeared among same-patient CSF and blood CD4+ clonotypes.

The repertoire was sequenced with immunoSEQ multiplex PCR; TCRdb's copy has only in-frame clones and lacks some. The sample holds about 24,000 clones, 80% to 85% seen once. The receptor's source is a human donor in good health. The rearrangement links TRBV20-1 to TRBJ2-1; D gene uncertain. Input material: memory (CD45RA-) CD4+ T cells from blood. The CDR3 bases are TGCAGTCACCAACGGAATGAGCAGTTCTTC. It yields the protein CSHQRNEQFF.